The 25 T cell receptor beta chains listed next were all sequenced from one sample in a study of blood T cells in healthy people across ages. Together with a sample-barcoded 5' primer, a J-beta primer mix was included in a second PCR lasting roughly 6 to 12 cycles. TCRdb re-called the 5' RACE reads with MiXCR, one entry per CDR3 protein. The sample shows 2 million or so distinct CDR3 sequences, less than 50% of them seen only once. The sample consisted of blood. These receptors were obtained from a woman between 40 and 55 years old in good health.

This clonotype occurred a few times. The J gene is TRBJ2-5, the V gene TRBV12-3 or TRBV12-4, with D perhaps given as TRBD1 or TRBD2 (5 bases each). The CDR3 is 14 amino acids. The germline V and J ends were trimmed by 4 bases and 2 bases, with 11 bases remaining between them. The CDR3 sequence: CASSYRDGQETQYF. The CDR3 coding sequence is TGTGCCAGCAGTTACCGGGACGGTCAAGAGACCCAGTACTTC.

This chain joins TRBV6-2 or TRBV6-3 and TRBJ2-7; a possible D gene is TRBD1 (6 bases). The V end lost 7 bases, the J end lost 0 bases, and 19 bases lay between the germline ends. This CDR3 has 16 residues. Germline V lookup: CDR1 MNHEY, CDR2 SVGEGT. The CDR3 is CASTHPDRSSSYEQYF. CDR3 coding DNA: TGTGCCAGCACCCACCCTGACAGGTCGAGCTCCTACGAGCAGTACTTC.

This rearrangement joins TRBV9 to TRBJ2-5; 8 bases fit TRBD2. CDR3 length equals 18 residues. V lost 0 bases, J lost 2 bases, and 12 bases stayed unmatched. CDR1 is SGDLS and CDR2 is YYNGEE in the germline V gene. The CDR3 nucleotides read TGTGCCAGCAGCGTAGGCCTAGCGGGCCTAAAGGTTCAAGAGACCCAGTACTTC. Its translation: CASSVGLAGLKVQETQYF.

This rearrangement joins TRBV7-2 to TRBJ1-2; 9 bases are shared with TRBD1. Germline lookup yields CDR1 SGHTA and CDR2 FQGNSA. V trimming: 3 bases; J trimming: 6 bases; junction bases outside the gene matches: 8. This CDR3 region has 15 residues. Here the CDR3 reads CASSFNPGQGNGYTF. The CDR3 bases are TGTGCCAGCAGCTTTAACCCGGGACAGGGAAATGGCTACACCTTC. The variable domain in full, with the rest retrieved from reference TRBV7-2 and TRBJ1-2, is GAGVSQSPSNKVTEKGKDVELRCDPISGHTALYWYRQSLGQGLEFLIYFQGNSAPDKSGLPSDRFSAERTGGSVSTLTIQRTQQEDSAVYLCASSFNPGQGNGYTFGSGTRLTVV.

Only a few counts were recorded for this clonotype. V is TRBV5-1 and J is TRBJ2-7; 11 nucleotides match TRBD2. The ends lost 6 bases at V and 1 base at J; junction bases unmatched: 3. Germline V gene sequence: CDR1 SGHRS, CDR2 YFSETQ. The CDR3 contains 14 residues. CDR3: CASIGTSGSYEQYF. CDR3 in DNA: TGCGCCAGCATCGGGACTAGCGGTTCCTACGAGCAGTACTTC. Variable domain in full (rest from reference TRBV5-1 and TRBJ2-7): KAGVTQTPRYLIKTRGQQVTLSCSPISGHRSVSWYQQTPGQGLQFLFEYFSETQRNKGNFPGRFSGRQFSNSRSEMNVSTLELGDSALYLCASIGTSGSYEQYFGPGTRLTVT.

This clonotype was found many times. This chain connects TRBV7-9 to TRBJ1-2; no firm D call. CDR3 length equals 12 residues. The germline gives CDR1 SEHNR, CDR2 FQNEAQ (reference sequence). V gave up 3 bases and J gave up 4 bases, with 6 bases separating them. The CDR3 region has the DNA TGTGCCAGCAGCTTGAACTCCTATGGCTACACCTTC. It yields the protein CASSLNSYGYTF.

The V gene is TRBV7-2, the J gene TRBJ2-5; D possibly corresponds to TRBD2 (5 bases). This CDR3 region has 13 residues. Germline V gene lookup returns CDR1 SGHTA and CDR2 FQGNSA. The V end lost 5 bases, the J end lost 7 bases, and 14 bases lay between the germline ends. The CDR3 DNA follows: TGTGCCAGCAGCACCAGGACTCCAGGGACCCAGTACTTC. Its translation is CASSTRTPGTQYF.

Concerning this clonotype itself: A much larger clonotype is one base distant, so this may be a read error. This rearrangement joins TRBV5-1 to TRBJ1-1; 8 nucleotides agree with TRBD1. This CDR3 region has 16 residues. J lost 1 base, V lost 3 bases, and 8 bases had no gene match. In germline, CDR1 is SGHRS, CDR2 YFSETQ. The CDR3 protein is CASSSFTGGSNTEAFF. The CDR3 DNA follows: TGCGCCAGCAGCTCTTTTACAGGGGGATCGAACACTGAAGCTTTCTTT.

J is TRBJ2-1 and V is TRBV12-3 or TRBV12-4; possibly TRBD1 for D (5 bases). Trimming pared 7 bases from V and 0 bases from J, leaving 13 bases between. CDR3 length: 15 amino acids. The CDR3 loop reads CASTKGPLSYNEQFF. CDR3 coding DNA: TGTGCCAGCACCAAGGGGCCCCTCTCCTACAATGAGCAGTTCTTC.

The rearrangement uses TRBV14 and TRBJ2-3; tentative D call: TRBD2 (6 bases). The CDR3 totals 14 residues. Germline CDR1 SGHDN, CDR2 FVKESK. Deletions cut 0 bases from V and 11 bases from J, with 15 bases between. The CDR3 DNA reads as TGTGCCAGCAGCCAAGATCTGACGGGGGACTTGCAGTATTTT. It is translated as CASSQDLTGDLQYF.

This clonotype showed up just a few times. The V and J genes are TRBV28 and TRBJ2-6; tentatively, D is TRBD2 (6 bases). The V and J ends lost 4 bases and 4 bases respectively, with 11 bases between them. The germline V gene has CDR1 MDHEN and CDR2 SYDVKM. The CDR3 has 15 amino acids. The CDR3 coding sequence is TGTGCCAGCAGTTATTACGGGAGCGGGGCCAACGTCCTGACTTTC. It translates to CASSYYGSGANVLTF. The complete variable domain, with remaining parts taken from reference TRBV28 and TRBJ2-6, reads DVKVTQSSRYLVKRTGEKVFLECVQDMDHENMFWYRQDPGLGLRLIYFSYDVKMKEKGDIPEGYSVSREKKERFSLILESASTNQTSMYLCASSYYGSGANVLTFGAGSRLTVL.

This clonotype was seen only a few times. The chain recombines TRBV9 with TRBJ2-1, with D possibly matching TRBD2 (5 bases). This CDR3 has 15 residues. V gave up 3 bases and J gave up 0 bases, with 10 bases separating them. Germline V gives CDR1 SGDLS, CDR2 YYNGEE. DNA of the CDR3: TGTGCCAGCAGCGGCGGAGGACCCTCCTACAATGAGCAGTTCTTC. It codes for CASSGGGPSYNEQFF.

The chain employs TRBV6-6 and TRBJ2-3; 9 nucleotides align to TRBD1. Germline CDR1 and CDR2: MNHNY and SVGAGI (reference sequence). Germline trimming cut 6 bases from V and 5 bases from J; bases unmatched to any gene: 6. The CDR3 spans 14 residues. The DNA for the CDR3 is TGTGCCAGCAGGACGGGACAGGGTCAAGATACGCAGTATTTT. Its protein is CASRTGQGQDTQYF.

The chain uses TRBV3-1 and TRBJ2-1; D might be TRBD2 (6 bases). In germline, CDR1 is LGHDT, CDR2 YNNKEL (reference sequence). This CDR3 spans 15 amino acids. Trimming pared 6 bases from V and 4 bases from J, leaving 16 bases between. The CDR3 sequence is CASRYRDSGYNEQFF. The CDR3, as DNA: TGTGCCAGCAGGTACCGGGACTCAGGTTACAATGAGCAGTTCTTC.

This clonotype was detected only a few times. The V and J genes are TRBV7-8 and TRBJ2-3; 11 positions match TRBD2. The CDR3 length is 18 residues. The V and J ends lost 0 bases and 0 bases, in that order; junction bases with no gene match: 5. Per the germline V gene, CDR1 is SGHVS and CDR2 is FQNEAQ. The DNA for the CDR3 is TGTGCCAGCAGCTTAGCTAGCGGGGGGGGTCCAAGCACAGATACGCAGTATTTT. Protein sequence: CASSLASGGGPSTDTQYF.

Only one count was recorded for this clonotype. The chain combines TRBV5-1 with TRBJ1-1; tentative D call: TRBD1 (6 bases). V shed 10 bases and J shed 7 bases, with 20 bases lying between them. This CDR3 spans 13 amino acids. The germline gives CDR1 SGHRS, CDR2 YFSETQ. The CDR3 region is CASRGTGYLEAFF. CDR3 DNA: TGCGCCTCGAGGGGGACCGGTTACCTTGAAGCTTTCTTT.

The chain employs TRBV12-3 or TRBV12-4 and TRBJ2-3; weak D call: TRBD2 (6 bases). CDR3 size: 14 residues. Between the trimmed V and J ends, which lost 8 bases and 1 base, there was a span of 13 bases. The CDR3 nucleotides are TGTGCCAGCCATTCTACGGGGGGCACAGATACGCAGTATTTT. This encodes CASHSTGGTDTQYF.

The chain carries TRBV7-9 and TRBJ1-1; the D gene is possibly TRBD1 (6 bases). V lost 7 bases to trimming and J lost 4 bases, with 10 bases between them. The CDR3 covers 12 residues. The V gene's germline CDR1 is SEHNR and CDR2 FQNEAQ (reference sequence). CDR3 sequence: CASTQGSTEAFF. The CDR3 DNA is TGTGCCAGCACACAGGGAAGCACTGAAGCTTTCTTT.

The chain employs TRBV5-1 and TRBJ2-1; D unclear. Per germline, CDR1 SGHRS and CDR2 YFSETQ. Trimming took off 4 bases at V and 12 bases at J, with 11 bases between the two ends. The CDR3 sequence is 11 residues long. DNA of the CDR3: TGCGCCAGCAGCCTTGCCTGGAGGCAGTTCTTC. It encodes CASSLAWRQFF.

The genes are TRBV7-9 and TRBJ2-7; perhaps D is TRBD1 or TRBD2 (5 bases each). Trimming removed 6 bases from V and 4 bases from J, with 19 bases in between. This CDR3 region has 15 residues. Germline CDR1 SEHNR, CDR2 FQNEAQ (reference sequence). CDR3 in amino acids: CASRSSRDATYEQYF. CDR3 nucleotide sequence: TGTGCCAGCAGATCCAGCCGGGACGCAACATACGAGCAGTACTTC.

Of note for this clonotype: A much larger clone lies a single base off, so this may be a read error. The CDR3 nucleotides read TGTGCCAGCAACTTAGTCACTAGCTTGCCGGAGACCCAGTACTTC. Translating it yields CASNLVTSLPETQYF. This chain uses TRBV7-2 with TRBJ2-5, with D possibly being TRBD2 (6 bases). This CDR3 region has 15 residues. Germline CDR1 reads SGHTA; CDR2 reads FQGNSA. The full variable domain, completed using reference TRBV7-2 and TRBJ2-5, is GAGVSQSPSNKVTEKGKDVELRCDPISGHTALYWYRQSLGQGLEFLIYFQGNSAPDKSGLPSDRFSAERTGGSVSTLTIQRTQQEDSAVYLCASNLVTSLPETQYFGPGTRLLVL.

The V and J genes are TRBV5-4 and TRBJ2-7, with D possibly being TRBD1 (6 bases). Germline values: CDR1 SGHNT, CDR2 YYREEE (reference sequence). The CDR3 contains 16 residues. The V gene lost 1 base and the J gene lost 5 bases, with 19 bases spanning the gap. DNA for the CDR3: TGTGCCAGCAGCTTGCCCGCGACAGGTTTCGGCGACGAGCAGTACTTC. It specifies CASSLPATGFGDEQYF.

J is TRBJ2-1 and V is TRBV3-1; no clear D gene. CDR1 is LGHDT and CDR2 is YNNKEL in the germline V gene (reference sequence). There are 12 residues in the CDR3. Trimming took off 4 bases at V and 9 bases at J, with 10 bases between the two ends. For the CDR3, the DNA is TGTGCCAGCAGCCTCCGCGAAAGTGAGCAGTTCTTC. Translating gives CASSLRESEQFF.

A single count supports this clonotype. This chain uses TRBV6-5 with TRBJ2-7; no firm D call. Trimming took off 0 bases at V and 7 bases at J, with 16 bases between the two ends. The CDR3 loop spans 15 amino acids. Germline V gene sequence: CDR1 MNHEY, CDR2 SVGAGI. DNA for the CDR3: TGTGCCAGCAGTTACTCGATTCCCAGTTACAATGAGCAGTACTTC. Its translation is CASSYSIPSYNEQYF.

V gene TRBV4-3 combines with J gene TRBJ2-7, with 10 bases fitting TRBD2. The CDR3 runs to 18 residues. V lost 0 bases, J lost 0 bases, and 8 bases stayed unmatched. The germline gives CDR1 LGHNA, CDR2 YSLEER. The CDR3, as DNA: TGCGCCAGCAGCCAAGATGGTGCGGGACTAGCGAGCTCCTACGAGCAGTACTTC. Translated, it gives CASSQDGAGLASSYEQYF.